This TCR beta chain originates from a study of T cell responses to AZD1222 COVID-19 vaccine. Study at large: Researchers grouped second doses given at about 4 or about 12 weeks into one pool.

Sequenced by immunoSEQ multiplex PCR; TCRdb stores in-frame clones only, minus some. There are 130,000 or so clones in the sample; around 84% occur only once, and less than 15% lies in the top ten. The CDR3 is made up of 16 amino acids. The germline CDR1 and CDR2 sequences are KGHSH and LQKENI. J lost 4 bases, V lost 3 bases, and 9 bases had no gene match. Findings and limits, study-wide: At 160-218 and 743-854, vaccine-associated CD4 TCRs were dominant, and they spanned spike. Unmutated variant regions are reportedly the target of nearly half of TCRs that are spike-specific.

Concerning this clone: Its antigen is undetermined.

The chain combines TRBV18 with TRBJ2-3, with 8 bases identical to TRBD2. The starting material was peripheral blood, obtained on day 0 of AZD1222 vaccination. This TCR was sampled from an adult in good health. The CDR3, as DNA: TGTGCCAGCTCACCCCAGGGCGGGGGGACTCCAGATACGCAGTATTTT. Protein sequence: CASSPQGGGTPDTQYF.